The T cell receptor (beta chain) described here comes from a study of blood T cell repertoires in COVID-19. Study at large: Sample material is recorded as cDNA or gDNA derived from T cells, B-cell-depleted T cells, or PBMCs.

As originally analysed: Nucleated cell counts were estimated from reference gene primer amplification. Sequencing used immunoSEQ multiplex PCR; TCRdb keeps in-frame clones, though not all of them. V, J and clone size derive from that table, while D and trimming were established from the DNA sequence. The table shows 140,000 to 150,000 clones, with over 65% occurring only once. Clinical histories supplied by participants themselves formed the basis of cohort assignment. Two negative PCRs, clearance, or symptom resolution characterized the recovered Cohort 3 donors. The CDR3 has 14 residues. V was cut by 0 bases and J by 2 bases, with 9 bases left in between. Germline V CDR1 and CDR2: SGHDT, YYEEEE.

The sequenced sample was PBMCs or T cells enriched from blood (not recorded which). The chain is built from TRBV5-6 and TRBJ2-7; possibly TRBD1 for D (6 bases). The clonotype was recovered from a woman aged 50 to 60 who had recovered from COVID-19. CDR3 sequence (DNA): TGTGCCAGCAGCTTGGGACAGGCCACCTACGAGCAGTACTTC. This translates into CASSLGQATYEQYF.